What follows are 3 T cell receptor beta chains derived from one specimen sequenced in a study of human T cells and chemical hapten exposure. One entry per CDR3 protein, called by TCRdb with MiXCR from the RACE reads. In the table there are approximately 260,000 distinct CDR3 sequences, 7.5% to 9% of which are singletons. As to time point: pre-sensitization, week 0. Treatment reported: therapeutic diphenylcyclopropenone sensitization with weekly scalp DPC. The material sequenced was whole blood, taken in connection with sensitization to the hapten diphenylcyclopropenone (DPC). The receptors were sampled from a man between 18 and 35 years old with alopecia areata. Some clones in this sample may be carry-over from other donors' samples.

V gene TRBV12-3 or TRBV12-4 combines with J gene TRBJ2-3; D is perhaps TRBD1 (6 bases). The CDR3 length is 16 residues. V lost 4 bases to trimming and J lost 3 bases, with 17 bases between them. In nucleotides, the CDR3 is TGTGCCAGCAGTTCCAAACAGGGCCCCCCTACAGATACGCAGTATTTT. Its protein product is CASSSKQGPPTDTQYF.

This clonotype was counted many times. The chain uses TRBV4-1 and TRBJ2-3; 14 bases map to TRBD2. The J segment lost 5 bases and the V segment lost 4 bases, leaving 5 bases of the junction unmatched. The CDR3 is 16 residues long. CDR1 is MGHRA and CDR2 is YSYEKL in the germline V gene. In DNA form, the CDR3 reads TGCGCCAGCAGCCCACAAGGACTAGCGGGGGGAGATACGCAGTATTTT. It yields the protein CASSPQGLAGGDTQYF.

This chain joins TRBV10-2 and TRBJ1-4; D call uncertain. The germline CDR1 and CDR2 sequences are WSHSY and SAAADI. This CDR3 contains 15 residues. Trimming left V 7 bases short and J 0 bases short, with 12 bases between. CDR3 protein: CASTEGHATNEKLFF. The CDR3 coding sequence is TGCGCCAGCACCGAGGGCCACGCAACTAATGAAAAACTGTTTTTT.